This TCR beta chain was captured by sequencing in a study of shared clonotypes between healthy human individuals. Study in general: Researchers drew samples from two women and a few men aged 18 to 49. Findings of the study overall: With few donors, the genetic and exposure-history diversity represented was limited. The sampled material consisted only of blood, and tissue repertoires are likely to differ. What rarefaction showed was incomplete sorted-subset sequencing despite large depth.

TCRdb's table, derived via immunoSEQ multiplex PCR, lists solely in-frame clones and lacks some. This table holds about 2 million clones, about 95% found once. CD8 cells regarded as naive lacked CD45RO, were positively chosen for CCR7, and omitted terminally differentiated effector memory CD45RA+ cells. For this clone: What it binds is not known. This may stem from a read error, because a much larger clone lies one nucleotide away. Other DNA sequences of this sample code for an identical CDR3.

V gave up 2 bases and J gave up 4 bases, with 5 bases separating them. The CDR3 has 11 residues. CDR1 and CDR2 from the germline V gene are GTSNPN and SVGIG (reference sequence). This chain joins TRBV30 and TRBJ1-1, with no clear D. The receptor was isolated from a man younger than 35 in good health. Sequencing was done on a sample of naive CD8+ T cells sorted from blood. CDR3 region: CAWSPGTEAFF. CDR3 coding DNA: TGTGCCTGGAGTCCAGGCACTGAAGCTTTCTTT.